This entry lists 9 T cell receptor beta chains sequenced from one sample in a study of blood T cell repertoires in COVID-19. Using immunoSEQ multiplex PCR, the repertoire was profiled, and TCRdb retains in-frame clones only, with some absent. Here the sample spans approximately 210,000 clones, 70% to 90% being singletons. The sample consisted of PBMCs or T cells enriched from blood (not recorded which). These receptors all come from a man aged 25 to 40 with acute COVID-19.

The V and J genes are TRBV13 and TRBJ2-7; TRBD1 aligns across 11 bases. The CDR3 spans 15 residues. The V gene's germline CDR1 is PRHDT and CDR2 FYEKMQ (reference sequence). Trimming at V came to 5 bases and at J to 5 bases, leaving 8 bases not matched to a gene. CDR3 bases: TGTGCCAGCAGCCCCACGGGACAGGGGGACCACGAGCAGTACTTC. This codes for CASSPTGQGDHEQYF.

This clone appeared once. The J gene is TRBJ1-6, the V gene TRBV30; D gene ambiguous. CDR3 size: 14 residues. The germline gives CDR1 GTSNPN, CDR2 SVGIG (reference sequence). With 3 bases removed from V and 9 bases from J, the gap between germline ends came to 15 bases. The CDR3 nucleotides read TGTGCCTGGAGGTGGAGTTCGGTTGGTTCACCCCTCCACTTT. Its translation is CAWRWSSVGSPLHF.

This rearrangement joins TRBV12-3 or TRBV12-4 to TRBJ1-1; D is possibly TRBD1 (5 bases). Trimming stripped 3 bases from V and 6 bases from J, with 8 bases between. There are 12 residues in the CDR3. CDR3 amino acids: CASSFQGPEAFF. The CDR3 coding sequence is TGTGCCAGCAGTTTTCAGGGCCCTGAAGCTTTCTTT.

The gene calls are TRBV19 and TRBJ2-6; D gene ambiguous. V was pared by 8 bases and J by 0 bases, with 11 bases between. The CDR3 runs to 15 residues. The germline gives CDR1 LNHDA, CDR2 SQIVND (reference sequence). CDR3 in DNA: TGTGCCAGTTTCGACTCCAGCTCTGGGGCCAACGTCCTGACTTTC. This translates into CASFDSSSGANVLTF.

V is TRBV6-4 and J is TRBJ2-5, with TRBD1 matching 7 bases. Losses at the gene ends were 6 bases for V and 5 bases for J; bases not matched to a gene: 6. The CDR3 is 13 amino acids. In germline, CDR1 is MRHNA, CDR2 SNTAGT. The CDR3 spells CASSKRQGETQYF. For the CDR3, the DNA is TGTGCCAGCAGCAAACGACAGGGCGAGACCCAGTACTTC.

This clone was recorded many times. The chain carries TRBV2 and TRBJ2-2, with TRBD1 identical over 9 bases. V lost 5 bases to trimming and J lost 0 bases; unmatched junction nucleotides: 10. This CDR3 is built from 18 residues. The V gene's germline CDR1 is SNHLY and CDR2 FYNNEI. CDR3 residues: CASSPKAGTGSNTGELFF. For the CDR3, the DNA is TGTGCCAGCAGTCCGAAGGCGGGGACAGGGTCGAACACCGGGGAGCTGTTTTTT.

The chain uses TRBV6-5 and TRBJ2-7; possible D gene TRBD2, 7 bases. V lost 8 bases and J 2 bases, leaving 13 bases between the germline ends. This CDR3 region has 13 residues. Germline V gene sequence: CDR1 MNHEY, CDR2 SVGAGI. CDR3 nucleotides: TGTGCCAGCGCACGCGGGGGCCCCTACGAGCAGTACTTC. Its protein is CASARGGPYEQYF.

This chain connects TRBV11-2 to TRBJ2-1; 9 bases are shared with TRBD2. Losses at the gene ends were 2 bases for V and 6 bases for J; bases not matched to a gene: 5. Germline V gives CDR1 SGHAT, CDR2 FQNNGV. This CDR3 contains 15 residues. CDR3 protein: CASSLWRGGFNEQFF. CDR3 coding DNA: TGTGCCAGCAGCTTATGGCGGGGGGGGTTCAATGAGCAGTTCTTC.

V and J are TRBV5-6 and TRBJ1-4, with unresolved D. Germline V gene sequence: CDR1 SGHDT, CDR2 YYEEEE. CDR3 size: 15 residues. Trimming removed 0 bases at V and 5 bases at J, with 11 bases between. The DNA of the CDR3 is TGTGCCAGCAGCTTGGTGGTTAACCAGAATGAAAAACTGTTTTTT. Protein product: CASSLVVNQNEKLFF.